The following is a T cell receptor beta chain sequence with its context. Data came from immunoSEQ multiplex PCR; TCRdb stores just in-frame clones and leaves some out. The sample carries approximately 150,000 clones, 80% to 95% recorded once. The data were obtained in a study of T cell responses to AZD1222 COVID-19 vaccine. Second-dose schedules of about 4 or about 12 weeks were combined. CDR1 and CDR2 (germline): MDHEN, SYDVKM. CDR3 size: 12 residues. V shed 5 bases and J shed 3 bases, with 8 bases lying between them. Sequenced material: peripheral blood, taken 28 days after the second AZD1222 dose. This TCR was sampled from an adult who received the AZD1222 COVID-19 vaccine. The chain joins TRBV28 to TRBJ2-7; unclear D gene. The CDR3 sequence is CASSGRVYEQYF. DNA for the CDR3: TGTGCCAGCAGTGGCCGAGTCTACGAGCAGTACTTC.